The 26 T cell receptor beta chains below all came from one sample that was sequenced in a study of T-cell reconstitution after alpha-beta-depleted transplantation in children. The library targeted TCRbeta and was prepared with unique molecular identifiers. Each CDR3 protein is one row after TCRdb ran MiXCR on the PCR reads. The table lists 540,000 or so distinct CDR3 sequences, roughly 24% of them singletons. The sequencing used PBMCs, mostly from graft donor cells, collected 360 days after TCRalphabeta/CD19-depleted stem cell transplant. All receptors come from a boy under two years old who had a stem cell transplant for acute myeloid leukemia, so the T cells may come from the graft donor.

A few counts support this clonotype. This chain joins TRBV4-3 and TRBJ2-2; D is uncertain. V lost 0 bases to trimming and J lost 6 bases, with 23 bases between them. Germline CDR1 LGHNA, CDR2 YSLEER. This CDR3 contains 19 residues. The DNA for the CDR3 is TGCGCCAGCAGCCAAGACCCCTCACGGACCTCAAACTCCCCCGGGGAGCTGTTTTTT. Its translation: CASSQDPSRTSNSPGELFF.

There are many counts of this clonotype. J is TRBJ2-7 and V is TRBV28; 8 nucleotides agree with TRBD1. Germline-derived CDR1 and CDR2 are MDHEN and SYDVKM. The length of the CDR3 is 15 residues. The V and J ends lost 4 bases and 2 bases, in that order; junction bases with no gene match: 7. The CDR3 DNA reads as TGTGCCAGCAGTTCTCCGGGACAGGCAGCCTACGAGCAGTACGTC. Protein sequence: CASSSPGQAAYEQYV.

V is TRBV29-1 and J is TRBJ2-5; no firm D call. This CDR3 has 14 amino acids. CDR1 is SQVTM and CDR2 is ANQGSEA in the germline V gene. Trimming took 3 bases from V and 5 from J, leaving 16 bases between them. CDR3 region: CSVEDAVPTETQYF. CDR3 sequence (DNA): TGCAGCGTTGAGGACGCGGTACCTACGGAGACCCAGTACTTC.

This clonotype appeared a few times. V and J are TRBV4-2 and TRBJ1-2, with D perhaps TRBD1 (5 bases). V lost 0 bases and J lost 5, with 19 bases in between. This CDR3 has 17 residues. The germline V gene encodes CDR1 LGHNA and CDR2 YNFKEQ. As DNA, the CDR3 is TGTGCCAGCAGCCAAGAAGTCAGGGCGGAGAAGGTGTATGGCTACACCTTC. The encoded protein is CASSQEVRAEKVYGYTF.

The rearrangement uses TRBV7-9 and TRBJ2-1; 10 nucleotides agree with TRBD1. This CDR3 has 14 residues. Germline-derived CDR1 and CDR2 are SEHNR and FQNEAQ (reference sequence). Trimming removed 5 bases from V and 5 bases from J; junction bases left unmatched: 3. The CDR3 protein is CASSRQGANNEQFF. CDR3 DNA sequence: TGTGCCAGCAGCCGACAGGGGGCGAACAATGAGCAGTTCTTC. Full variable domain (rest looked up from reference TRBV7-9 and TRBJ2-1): DTGVSQNPRHKITKRGQNVTFRCDPISEHNRLYWYRQTLGQGPEFLTYFQNEAQLEKSRLLSDRFSAERPKGSFSTLEIQRTEQGDSAMYLCASSRQGANNEQFFGPGTRLTVL.

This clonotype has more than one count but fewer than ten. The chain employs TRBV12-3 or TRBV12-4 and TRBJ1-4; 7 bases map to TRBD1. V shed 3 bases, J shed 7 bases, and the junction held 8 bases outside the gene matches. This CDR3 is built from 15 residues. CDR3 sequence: CASSFGGRDSEKLFF. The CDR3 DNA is TGTGCCAGCAGTTTCGGGGGGAGGGACAGTGAAAAACTGTTTTTT.

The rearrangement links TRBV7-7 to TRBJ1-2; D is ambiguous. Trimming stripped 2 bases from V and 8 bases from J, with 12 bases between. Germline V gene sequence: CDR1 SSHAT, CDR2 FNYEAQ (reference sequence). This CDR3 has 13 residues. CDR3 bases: TGTGCCAGCAGCTTAATGGGAGTCGGGGGCTACACCTTC. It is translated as CASSLMGVGGYTF.

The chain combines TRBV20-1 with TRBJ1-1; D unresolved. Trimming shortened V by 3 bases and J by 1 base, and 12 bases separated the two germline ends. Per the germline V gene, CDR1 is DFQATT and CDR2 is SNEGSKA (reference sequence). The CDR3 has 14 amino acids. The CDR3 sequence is CSARKGGTNTEAFF. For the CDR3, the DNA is TGCAGTGCTAGGAAGGGTGGAACGAACACTGAAGCTTTCTTT.

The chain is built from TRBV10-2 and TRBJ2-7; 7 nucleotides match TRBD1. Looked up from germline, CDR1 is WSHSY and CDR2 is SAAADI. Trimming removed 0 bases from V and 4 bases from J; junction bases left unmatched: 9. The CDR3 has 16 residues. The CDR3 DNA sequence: TGCGCCAGCAGTGAGTCGGTTCCGGGACAGCCTTACGAGCAGTACGTC. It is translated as CASSESVPGQPYEQYV.

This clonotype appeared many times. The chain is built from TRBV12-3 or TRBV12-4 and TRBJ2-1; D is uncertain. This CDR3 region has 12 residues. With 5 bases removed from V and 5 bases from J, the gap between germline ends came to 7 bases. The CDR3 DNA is TGTGCCAGCAGTCCTCTTAACAATGAGCAGTTCTTC. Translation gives CASSPLNNEQFF.

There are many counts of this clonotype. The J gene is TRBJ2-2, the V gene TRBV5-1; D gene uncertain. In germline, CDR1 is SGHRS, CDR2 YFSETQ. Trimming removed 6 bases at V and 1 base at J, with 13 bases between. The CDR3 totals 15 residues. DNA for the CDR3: TGCGCCAGCACCCTGACCATATTGAACACCGGGGAGCTGTTTTTT. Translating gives CASTLTILNTGELFF.

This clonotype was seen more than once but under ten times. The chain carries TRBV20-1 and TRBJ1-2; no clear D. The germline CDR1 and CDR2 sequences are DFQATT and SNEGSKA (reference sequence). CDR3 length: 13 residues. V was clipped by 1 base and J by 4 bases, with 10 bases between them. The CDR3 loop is CSARALSPYGYTF. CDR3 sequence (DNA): TGCAGTGCTAGAGCCCTTTCCCCCTATGGCTACACCTTC.

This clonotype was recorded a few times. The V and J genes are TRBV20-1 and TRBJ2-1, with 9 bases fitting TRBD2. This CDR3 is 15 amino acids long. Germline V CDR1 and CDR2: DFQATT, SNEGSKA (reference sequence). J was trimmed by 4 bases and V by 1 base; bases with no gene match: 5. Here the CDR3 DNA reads TGCAGTGCTAGAGTCCTAGCGGGGCCGTACAATGAGCAGTTCTTC. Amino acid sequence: CSARVLAGPYNEQFF.

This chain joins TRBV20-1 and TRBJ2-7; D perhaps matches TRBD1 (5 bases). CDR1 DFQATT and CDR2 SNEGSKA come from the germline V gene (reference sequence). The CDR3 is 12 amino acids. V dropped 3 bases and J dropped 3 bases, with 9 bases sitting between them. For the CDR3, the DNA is TGCAGTGCTAGGCGACAGAACTACGAGCAGTACTTC. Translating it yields CSARRQNYEQYF.

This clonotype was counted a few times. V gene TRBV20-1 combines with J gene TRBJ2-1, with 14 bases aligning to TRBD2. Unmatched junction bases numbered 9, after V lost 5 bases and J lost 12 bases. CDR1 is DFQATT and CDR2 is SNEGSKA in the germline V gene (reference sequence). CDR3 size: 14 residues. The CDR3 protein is CSALPGTSGGWQFF. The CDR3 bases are TGCAGTGCTCTTCCAGGGACTAGCGGGGGATGGCAGTTCTTC.

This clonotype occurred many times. The DNA of the CDR3 is TGTGCCAGCTCACCAGAAGGGACAGGGTACACCGGGGAGCTGTTTTTT. Translating gives CASSPEGTGYTGELFF. V is TRBV18 and J is TRBJ2-2; 9 nucleotides match TRBD1. Germline V lookup: CDR1 KGHSH, CDR2 LQKENI. This CDR3 has 16 residues. V shed 2 bases, J shed 3 bases, and the junction held 4 bases outside the gene matches.

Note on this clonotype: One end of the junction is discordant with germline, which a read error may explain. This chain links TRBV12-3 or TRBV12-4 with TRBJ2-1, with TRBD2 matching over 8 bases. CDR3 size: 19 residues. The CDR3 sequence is CASCLGTTWSGGDNYEQFF. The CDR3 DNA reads TGTGCCAGCTGTTTAGGGACTACTTGGAGCGGGGGCGATAACTATGAGCAGTTCTTC.

The CDR3 sequence is CASSNGRNYNSPLHF. The CDR3 nucleotides are TGTGCCAGTAGCAACGGACGTAATTATAATTCACCCCTCCACTTT. The chain is built from TRBV19 and TRBJ1-6; D not resolved. V lost 6 bases to trimming and J lost 4 bases, with 13 bases between them. The CDR3 totals 15 residues. Per germline, CDR1 LNHDA and CDR2 SQIVND (reference sequence).

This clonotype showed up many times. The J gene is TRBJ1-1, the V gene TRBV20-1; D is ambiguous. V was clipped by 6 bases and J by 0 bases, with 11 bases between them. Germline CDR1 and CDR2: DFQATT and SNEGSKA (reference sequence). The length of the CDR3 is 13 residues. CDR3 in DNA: TGCAGTGCCCGTCCGCAATTGAACACTGAAGCTTTCTTT. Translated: CSARPQLNTEAFF.

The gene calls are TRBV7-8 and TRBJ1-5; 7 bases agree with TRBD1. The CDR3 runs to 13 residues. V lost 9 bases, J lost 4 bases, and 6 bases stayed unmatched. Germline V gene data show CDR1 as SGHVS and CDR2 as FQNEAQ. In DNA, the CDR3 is TGTGCCAGGGGACAGTGGCCAAATCAGCCCCAGCATTTT. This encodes CARGQWPNQPQHF.

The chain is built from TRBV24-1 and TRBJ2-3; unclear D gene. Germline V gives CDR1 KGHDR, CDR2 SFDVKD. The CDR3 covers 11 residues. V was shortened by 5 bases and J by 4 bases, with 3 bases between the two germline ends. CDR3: CATSGSDTQYF. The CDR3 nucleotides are TGTGCCACCAGTGGGTCAGATACGCAGTATTTT.

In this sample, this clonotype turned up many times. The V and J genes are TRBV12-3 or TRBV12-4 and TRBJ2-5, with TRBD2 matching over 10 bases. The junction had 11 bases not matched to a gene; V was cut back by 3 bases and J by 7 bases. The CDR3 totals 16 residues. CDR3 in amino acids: CASSLGLAGALGTQYF. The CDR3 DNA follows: TGTGCCAGCAGTTTGGGCCTAGCGGGGGCCCTGGGGACCCAGTACTTC.

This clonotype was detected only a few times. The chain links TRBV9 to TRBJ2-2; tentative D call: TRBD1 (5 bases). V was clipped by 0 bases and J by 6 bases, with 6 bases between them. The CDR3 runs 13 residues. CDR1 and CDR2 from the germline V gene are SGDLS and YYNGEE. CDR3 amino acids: CASSVEGAGELFF. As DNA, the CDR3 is TGTGCCAGCAGCGTAGAAGGGGCCGGGGAGCTGTTTTTT.

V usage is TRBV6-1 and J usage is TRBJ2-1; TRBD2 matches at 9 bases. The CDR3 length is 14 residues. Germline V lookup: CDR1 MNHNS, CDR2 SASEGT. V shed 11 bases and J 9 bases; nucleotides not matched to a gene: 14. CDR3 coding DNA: TGTGCCTCCGCTGGGAGCGGGGGGACGACTGAGCAGTTCTTC. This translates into CASAGSGGTTEQFF.

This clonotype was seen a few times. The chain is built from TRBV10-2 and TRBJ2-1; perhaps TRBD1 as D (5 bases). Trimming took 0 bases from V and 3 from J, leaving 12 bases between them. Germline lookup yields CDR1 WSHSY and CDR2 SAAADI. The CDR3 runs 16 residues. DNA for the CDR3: TGCGCCAGCAGTGAGTCGACTCAGGGCGGCTACAATGAGCAGTTCTTC. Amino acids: CASSESTQGGYNEQFF.

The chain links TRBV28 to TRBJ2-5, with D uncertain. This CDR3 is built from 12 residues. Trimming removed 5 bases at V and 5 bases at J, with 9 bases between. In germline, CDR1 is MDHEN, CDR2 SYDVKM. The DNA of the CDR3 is TGTGCCAGCAGTGCAACCTGGGAGACCCAGTACTTC. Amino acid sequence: CASSATWETQYF.